This T cell receptor beta chain appears in the sequencing data of a study of blood T cell repertoires in COVID-19. About the study: The analysed material was cDNA or gDNA that came from T cells, B-cell-depleted T cells, or PBMCs.

Some clones are missing from TCRdb's copy, which holds only in-frame ones; the method was immunoSEQ multiplex PCR. The table lists 140,000 to 150,000 clones, more than 70% of them singletons. The CDR3 sequence is 15 residues long. CDR1 and CDR2 (germline): KGHDR, SFDVKD. The J segment lost 6 bases and the V segment lost 4 bases, leaving 6 bases of the junction unmatched. The chain combines TRBV24-1 with TRBJ2-3; 10 bases fit TRBD2. The source is a man aged 55 to 70 with active or convalescent COVID-19. The sample taken for sequencing was peripheral blood. The CDR3: CATSEPTSGRDTQYF. In DNA form, the CDR3 reads TGTGCCACCAGTGAGCCGACTAGCGGGCGGGATACGCAGTATTTT.